One sample yielded the 24 T cell receptor beta chains listed below, sequenced in a study of shared clonotypes between healthy human individuals. Assay used: immunoSEQ multiplex PCR; TCRdb lists only in-frame clones, some missing. The data show about 2.1 million clones, around 93% seen once. Naivety among CD8 cells was defined by CD45RO negativity and positive CCR7 selection, thereby excluding terminally differentiated effector memory CD45RA+ cells. The sequenced sample was naive CD8+ T cells from PBMCs. All receptors come from a man between 18 and 35 years old in good health. Some clones in this sample may be carry-over from other donors' samples.

This clone was detected only once. The chain has TRBV6-6 and TRBJ1-5, with D possibly matching TRBD1 (6 bases). Trimming took off 5 bases at V and 3 bases at J, with 11 bases between the two ends. Germline V gives CDR1 MNHNY, CDR2 SVGAGI (reference sequence). The CDR3 spans 14 residues. The CDR3 DNA reads TGTGCCAGCAGTACGGACAGCTACAATCAGCCCCAGCATTTT. Translating it yields CASSTDSYNQPQHF.

This clone was recorded only once. The chain links TRBV14 to TRBJ2-7; D might be TRBD1 (5 bases). This CDR3 has 15 residues. Trimming pared 3 bases from V and 4 bases from J, leaving 16 bases between. Germline lookup yields CDR1 SGHDN and CDR2 FVKESK. The CDR3, as DNA: TGTGCCAGCAGCCAGTACGGGCGGACATTTTACGAGCAGTACTTC. Protein product: CASSQYGRTFYEQYF.

The chain is built from TRBV28 and TRBJ2-7; TRBD1 might be the D (6 bases). Trimming cost V 3 bases and J 6 bases, with 18 bases left between them. The CDR3 spans 15 residues. Germline V gives CDR1 MDHEN, CDR2 SYDVKM. CDR3 loop: CASSLLGGSWREQYF. The CDR3 DNA reads TGTGCCAGCAGTTTGTTAGGGGGTTCATGGCGCGAGCAGTACTTC. Variable domain in full (rest from reference TRBV28 and TRBJ2-7): DVKVTQSSRYLVKRTGEKVFLECVQDMDHENMFWYRQDPGLGLRLIYFSYDVKMKEKGDIPEGYSVSREKKERFSLILESASTNQTSMYLCASSLLGGSWREQYFGPGTRLTVT.

The rearrangement links TRBV19 to TRBJ1-1; D gene ambiguous. V was cut by 10 bases and J by 0 bases, with 9 bases left in between. Germline CDR1 and CDR2: LNHDA and SQIVND (reference sequence). This CDR3 region has 12 residues. CDR3 sequence: CATTSLNTEAFF. The CDR3, as DNA: TGTGCCACCACGAGCCTGAACACTGAAGCTTTCTTT.

This clone was observed once. The chain uses TRBV9 and TRBJ1-4, with D uncertain. V was shortened by 3 bases and J by 4 bases, with 10 bases between the two germline ends. CDR3 size: 14 residues. CDR1 is SGDLS, CDR2 YYNGEE, per germline. CDR3 sequence (DNA): TGTGCCAGCAGCGACGGGAGTCTTAATGAAAAACTGTTTTTT. This codes for CASSDGSLNEKLFF.

Turning to this clone: Within the sample, other DNA sequences also encode this same CDR3. The J gene is TRBJ1-1, the V gene TRBV28; perhaps TRBD1 as D (6 bases). The CDR3 contains 14 residues. Germline V gene lookup returns CDR1 MDHEN and CDR2 SYDVKM. V lost 5 bases and J lost 0, with 10 bases in between. In DNA form, the CDR3 reads TGTGCCAGCAGTCCCACAGGGATGAACACTGAAGCTTTCTTT. Amino acid sequence: CASSPTGMNTEAFF.

The V and J genes are TRBV14 and TRBJ1-2, with 7 positions matching TRBD1. The CDR3 extends over 15 amino acids. The V and J ends lost 4 bases and 5 bases, in that order; junction bases with no gene match: 10. CDR1 is SGHDN, CDR2 FVKESK, per germline. The CDR3 DNA reads TGTGCCAGCAGCCCGACCGGGACAGTCAAATATGGCTACACCTTC. As protein: CASSPTGTVKYGYTF. Using reference TRBV14 and TRBJ1-2 for the parts outside the CDR3, the full variable domain is EAGVTQFPSHSVIEKGQTVTLRCDPISGHDNLYWYRRVMGKEIKFLLHFVKESKQDESGMPNNRFLAERTGGTYSTLKVQPAELEDSGVYFCASSPTGTVKYGYTFGSGTRLTVV.

The chain uses TRBV7-3 and TRBJ2-3, with 9 bases fitting TRBD2. The CDR3 has 16 amino acids. V shed 5 bases, J shed 11 bases, and the junction held 17 bases outside the gene matches. CDR1 and CDR2 (germline): SGHTA, FQGTGA. CDR3 loop: CASSPQAGGSVRGQYF. The CDR3 DNA reads as TGTGCCAGCAGCCCTCAAGCGGGAGGCTCCGTCCGGGGGCAGTATTTT.

The chain couples TRBV27 to TRBJ2-5; 11 bases line up with TRBD2. The CDR3 has 15 amino acids. In germline, CDR1 is MNHEY, CDR2 SMNVEV (reference sequence). Unmatched junction bases numbered 6, after V lost 8 bases and J lost 1 base. CDR3 in amino acids: CASAQLAGVQETQYF. CDR3 DNA sequence: TGTGCCAGCGCCCAACTAGCGGGAGTCCAAGAGACCCAGTACTTC.

A note on this clone: This specimen includes other DNA sequences encoding the same CDR3. The chain recombines TRBV25-1 with TRBJ2-7; D gene unclear. The length of the CDR3 is 11 residues. The germline CDR1 and CDR2 sequences are MGHDK and SYGVNS. Trimming cost V 4 bases and J 1 base, with 2 bases left between them. Here the CDR3 reads CASSGSYEQYF. The DNA of the CDR3 is TGTGCCAGCAGTGGATCCTACGAGCAGTACTTC.

The chain employs TRBV2 and TRBJ2-6; 8 nucleotides line up with TRBD2. This CDR3 contains 18 residues. Germline-derived CDR1 and CDR2 are SNHLY and FYNNEI. Unmatched junction bases numbered 10, after V lost 2 bases and J lost 4 bases. In DNA form, the CDR3 reads TGTGCCAGCAGTGAACCACCGGACAAGCGGGAGGGGGCCAACGTCCTGACTTTC. Translation: CASSEPPDKREGANVLTF.

J is TRBJ1-1 and V is TRBV21-1. TRBV21-1 counts as a pseudogene. This CDR3 has 14 amino acids. In DNA form, the CDR3 reads TGTGCCAGCAGCAAAGGACCGAGGGACACTGAAGCTTTCTTT. Encoded protein: CASSKGPRDTEAFF.

This sequence joins TRBV27 and TRBJ2-3, with TRBD2 matching over 13 bases. Trimming took 5 bases from V and 8 from J; bases not matched to a gene: 10. The CDR3 has 16 residues. In germline, CDR1 is MNHEY, CDR2 SMNVEV (reference sequence). The CDR3 DNA sequence: TGTGCCAGCAGTCCACTACTAGCGGGAGGGGCGGTTACGCAGTATTTT. The encoded protein is CASSPLLAGGAVTQYF.

The chain recombines TRBV5-5 with TRBJ1-1; D remains unclear. The CDR3 is 13 amino acids. Trimming removed 4 bases from V and 4 bases from J, with 11 bases in between. The germline V gene has CDR1 SGHKS and CDR2 YYEKEE (reference sequence). The CDR3 DNA reads as TGTGCCAGCAGCGGGAGATCCTCCACTGAAGCTTTCTTT. It encodes CASSGRSSTEAFF.

The chain uses TRBV27 and TRBJ2-7, with D tentatively TRBD2 (6 bases). The germline V gene encodes CDR1 MNHEY and CDR2 SMNVEV (reference sequence). The CDR3 loop spans 14 amino acids. V lost 6 bases, J lost 4 bases, and 16 bases lay in between. The CDR3 sequence: CASSPDGSWYEQYF. As DNA, the CDR3 is TGTGCCAGCAGCCCCGACGGGAGTTGGTACGAGCAGTACTTC.

J is TRBJ2-7 and V is TRBV6-1; tentative D call: TRBD2 (6 bases). V lost 9 bases and J lost 2, with 20 bases in between. From germline, CDR1 is MNHNS and CDR2 SASEGT. The length of the CDR3 is 15 residues. Here the CDR3 DNA reads TGTGCCAGTTTAGGCGGTCGGGGGTCCACCTACGAGCAGTACTTC. It yields the protein CASLGGRGSTYEQYF.

Turning to this clone: The same CDR3 also results from other DNA sequences found in this sample. The V gene is TRBV9, the J gene TRBJ1-2; D call uncertain. Trimming took off 4 bases at V and 2 bases at J, with 6 bases between the two ends. Germline V gene lookup returns CDR1 SGDLS and CDR2 YYNGEE. The CDR3 covers 12 residues. The CDR3 DNA follows: TGTGCCAGCAGCCCCCCGAACTATGGCTACACCTTC. This gives the protein CASSPPNYGYTF.

The V gene is TRBV11-2, the J gene TRBJ1-2; D unclear. The CDR3 is 16 residues long. Germline V gives CDR1 SGHAT, CDR2 FQNNGV. Trimming cost V 1 base and J 3 bases, with 15 bases left between them. For the CDR3, the DNA is TGTGCCAGCAGCTTAGTTTTAGGGAGGTCAGACTATGGCTACACCTTC. This codes for CASSLVLGRSDYGYTF.

The CDR3 reads CASSQGLAGVPTQYF. The CDR3 DNA reads TGTGCCAGCAGCCAAGGGTTAGCGGGAGTGCCTACGCAGTATTTT. This chain connects TRBV14 to TRBJ2-3; 9 bases agree with TRBD2. After removal of 1 base from V and 8 bases from J, the junction contained 7 bases not matched to a gene. Germline V gives CDR1 SGHDN, CDR2 FVKESK. There are 15 residues in the CDR3.

V and J are TRBV7-3 and TRBJ2-6; tentative D call: TRBD1 (5 bases). The length of the CDR3 is 15 residues. With 4 bases removed from V and 0 bases from J, the gap between germline ends came to 7 bases. The germline V gene has CDR1 SGHTA and CDR2 FQGTGA. Here the CDR3 reads CASSSRDSGANVLTF. CDR3 DNA sequence: TGTGCCAGCAGCTCCAGGGACTCTGGGGCCAACGTCCTGACTTTC.

This chain connects TRBV27 to TRBJ2-5; no clear D gene. With 6 bases removed from V and 5 bases from J, the gap between germline ends came to 22 bases. The CDR3 runs 16 residues. From germline, CDR1 is MNHEY and CDR2 SMNVEV (reference sequence). CDR3 bases: TGTGCCAGCAGCTCCCTTTCAAAGGGCGTAGGGGAGACCCAGTACTTC. Protein product: CASSSLSKGVGETQYF.

The CDR3 region is CASRIRGRETQYF. CDR3 sequence (DNA): TGTGCCAGCAGAATCCGGGGGCGGGAGACCCAGTACTTC. This rearrangement joins TRBV28 to TRBJ2-5; D is possibly TRBD1 or TRBD2 (6 bases each). The germline V gene has CDR1 MDHEN and CDR2 SYDVKM. With 6 bases removed from V and 5 bases from J, the gap between germline ends came to 13 bases. The CDR3 spans 13 residues.

This chain connects TRBV28 to TRBJ2-7; 8 bases map to TRBD2. The trim removed 2 bases at V and 6 bases at J, leaving 6 bases unmatched. The CDR3 totals 14 residues. Per germline, CDR1 MDHEN and CDR2 SYDVKM. CDR3 nucleotide sequence: TGTGCCAGCAGTTTAGCGGGAGGATCGTCCGAGCAGTACTTC. This gives the protein CASSLAGGSSEQYF. Variable domain in full (rest from reference TRBV28 and TRBJ2-7): DVKVTQSSRYLVKRTGEKVFLECVQDMDHENMFWYRQDPGLGLRLIYFSYDVKMKEKGDIPEGYSVSREKKERFSLILESASTNQTSMYLCASSLAGGSSEQYFGPGTRLTVT.

This rearrangement joins TRBV6-5 to TRBJ1-6; weak D call: TRBD1 (5 bases). The germline gives CDR1 MNHEY, CDR2 SVGAGI. CDR3 length: 14 amino acids. Trimming shortened V by 5 bases and J by 10 bases, and 15 bases separated the two germline ends. CDR3 nucleotides: TGTGCCAGCAGTACCGCAGAAGGGACCTCACCCCTCCACTTT. Protein product: CASSTAEGTSPLHF.